This T cell receptor beta chain was documented in a study of spatial heterogeneity in lung cancer. Study-level background: Sequencing consistently turned up more beta-chain sequences than alpha-chain sequences.

The J segment lost 3 bases and the V segment lost 0 bases, leaving 2 bases of the junction unmatched. The CDR3 runs to 15 residues. The V gene's germline CDR1 is SEHNR and CDR2 FQNEAQ (reference sequence). TCRdb analysed the 5' RACE reads with MiXCR anew, one entry per CDR3 protein. The top ten clones hold roughly 6% of a sample with tens of thousands of distinct CDR3 sequences, approximately 18% of them seen once. This clonotype came up many times. Its antigen is currently unknown. Time point indicated: sample taken at primary tumor resection. Unsorted whole RNA of tumor, nontumor lung or frozen PBMC was sequenced. Patients with untreated early-stage non-small cell lung cancer, numbering 72, were the donors. General observations from the study: Blood carried ubiquitous expanded tumor TCRs more at resection than follow-up.

This chain links TRBV7-9 with TRBJ2-1, with 7 positions matching TRBD2. Sequences were derived from PBMCs, sampled at surgery. The receptor's source is a male donor with early-stage non-small cell lung cancer. For the CDR3, the DNA is TGTGCCAGCAGCTTAGCCGGGGGGAACTACAATGAGCAGTTCTTC. Protein sequence: CASSLAGGNYNEQFF.